Shown below are 17 T cell receptor beta chains from a single sample sequenced in a study of cytomegalovirus exposure and HLA in healthy donors. It was with 60 Vbeta and 13 Jbeta primers that the PCR ran. TCRdb keeps only in-frame clones here, not all; method: immunoSEQ multiplex PCR. The table lists 55,000 to 65,000 clones, 85% of them singletons, with approximately 12% in the top ten. Sample: PBMCs. Receptor source: a female donor in good health and CMV-seronegative.

The CDR3, as DNA: TGTGCCTGGGCGCATGGGGGGTCCAACACTGAAGCTTTCTTT. This gives the protein CAWAHGGSNTEAFF. This chain links TRBV30 with TRBJ1-1, with a possible D match to TRBD1 (5 bases). The CDR3 is 14 residues long. The germline CDR1 and CDR2 sequences are GTSNPN and SVGIG (reference sequence). The germline V and J ends were trimmed by 5 bases and 2 bases, with 15 bases remaining between them.

The V gene is TRBV9, the J gene TRBJ2-5; 7 bases line up with TRBD1. This CDR3 is 13 amino acids long. Germline trimming cut 4 bases from V and 4 bases from J; bases unmatched to any gene: 4. Germline V gene sequence: CDR1 SGDLS, CDR2 YYNGEE. The CDR3 DNA is TGTGCCAGCAGCCCCCGGACAGGAGAGACCCAGTACTTC. It specifies CASSPRTGETQYF.

The chain uses TRBV5-5 and TRBJ1-2, with 11 bases matching TRBD1. The CDR3 totals 15 residues. V lost 5 bases to trimming and J lost 12 bases; unmatched junction nucleotides: 15. Germline V gives CDR1 SGHKS, CDR2 YYEKEE (reference sequence). This CDR3 is CASRDAGTGGRGHTF. For the CDR3, the DNA is TGTGCCAGCAGGGACGCAGGGACAGGGGGAAGGGGCCACACCTTC.

The chain employs TRBV11-2 and TRBJ2-7; 14 nucleotides agree with TRBD2. V dropped 3 bases and J dropped 11; count of bases not matched to a gene: 9. CDR1 is SGHAT, CDR2 FQNNGV, per germline. The CDR3 extends over 15 amino acids. CDR3: CASSFGLAGGPREYF. The CDR3 DNA reads TGTGCCAGCAGCTTCGGACTAGCGGGGGGCCCCCGCGAGTACTTC.

This chain links TRBV4-2 with TRBJ2-2; possibly TRBD2 for D (5 bases). The CDR3 is made up of 14 amino acids. Between the trimmed V and J ends, which lost 2 bases and 8 bases, there was a span of 12 bases. Germline CDR1 is LGHNA and CDR2 is YNFKEQ. Here the CDR3 reads CASSQFGGRGELFF. In DNA, the CDR3 is TGTGCCAGCAGCCAATTTGGAGGAAGGGGGGAGCTGTTTTTT.

V gene TRBV27 combines with J gene TRBJ2-2; 9 bases are a match to TRBD2. There are 13 residues in the CDR3. Trimming removed 6 bases from V and 4 bases from J; junction bases left unmatched: 0. CDR1 MNHEY and CDR2 SMNVEV come from the germline V gene (reference sequence). Here the CDR3 reads CASRTSGTGELFF. The CDR3 region has the DNA TGTGCCAGCAGGACTAGCGGCACCGGGGAGCTGTTTTTT.

This clone is medium-sized. V usage is TRBV4-2 and J usage is TRBJ2-6; 14 bases align to TRBD2. The CDR3 has 18 amino acids. The germline V gene has CDR1 LGHNA and CDR2 YNFKEQ. V trimming: 0 bases; J trimming: 3 bases; junction bases outside the gene matches: 1. The CDR3 nucleotides read TGTGCCAGCAGCCAAGATGGACTAGCGGGAGGTGGGGCCAACGTCCTGACTTTC. It yields the protein CASSQDGLAGGGANVLTF.

The chain is built from TRBV5-1 and TRBJ2-3, with 7 bases lining up with TRBD2. Losses at the gene ends were 2 bases for V and 6 bases for J; bases not matched to a gene: 9. This CDR3 is 15 amino acids long. Germline V gene data show CDR1 as SGHRS and CDR2 as YFSETQ. The CDR3 DNA follows: TGCGCCAGCAGCTTCGTCGGCGGGGGAGGGGATACGCAGTATTTT. Amino acids: CASSFVGGGGDTQYF.

V is TRBV10-3 and J is TRBJ1-1; D uncertain. The ends were cut back, 5 bases at V and 6 bases at J, with 10 bases in the middle. The CDR3 contains 12 residues. CDR1 is ENHRY, CDR2 SYGVKD, per germline. In DNA form, the CDR3 reads TGTGCCATCAGTAACGCCGGGGCTGAAGCTTTCTTT. Translating it yields CAISNAGAEAFF.

The chain recombines TRBV9 with TRBJ2-1, with 9 bases aligning to TRBD2. The length of the CDR3 is 14 residues. Trimming took 4 bases from V and 6 from J; bases not matched to a gene: 5. Germline assignment: CDR1 SGDLS and CDR2 YYNGEE. CDR3 loop: CASSLGLAINEQFF. Written as DNA, the CDR3 is TGTGCCAGCAGCTTAGGACTAGCGATCAATGAGCAGTTCTTC.

The genes are TRBV21-1 and TRBJ2-7; the table calls TRBD1, which could not be checked here. TRBV21-1 is deemed a pseudogene. CDR3 size: 13 residues. CDR3 coding DNA: TGTGCCAGCATCGGACATTGCCCCTACGAGCAGTACTTC. Protein sequence: CASIGHCPYEQYF.

The genes are TRBV27 and TRBJ2-7; D gene uncertain. Between the trimmed V and J ends, which lost 2 bases and 1 base, there was a span of 12 bases. CDR1 is MNHEY and CDR2 is SMNVEV in the germline V gene (reference sequence). The CDR3 loop spans 15 amino acids. The CDR3 spells CASSLAVTASYEQYF. The CDR3 region has the DNA TGTGCCAGCAGTTTAGCAGTTACAGCTTCCTACGAGCAGTACTTC.

The chain is built from TRBV9 and TRBJ2-5; 10 bases are a match to TRBD1. With the DNA end fitting TRBJ2-7 better, the J assignment may be wrong. CDR1 SGDLS and CDR2 YYNGEE come from the germline V gene. The CDR3 covers 14 residues. CDR3 DNA sequence: TGTGCCAGCAGCCCCGGGACAGGGGTATACGAGCAGTACTTC. This encodes CASSPGTGVYEQYF.

This clone was recorded only once. This chain links TRBV28 with TRBJ1-2; D is ambiguous. The CDR3 extends over 12 amino acids. Germline V CDR1 and CDR2: MDHEN, SYDVKM. Trimming removed 4 bases at V and 2 bases at J, with 5 bases between. The CDR3 reads CASSWANYGYTF. The CDR3 bases are TGTGCCAGCAGTTGGGCGAACTATGGCTACACCTTC.

The chain employs TRBV2 and TRBJ1-2; D might be TRBD1 (6 bases). CDR3 length: 13 amino acids. Germline CDR1 and CDR2: SNHLY and FYNNEI. Between the trimmed V and J ends, which lost 7 bases and 9 bases, there was a span of 18 bases. DNA for the CDR3: TGTGCCAGCACTCAAGGGGGGGGTCTGAGCTACACCTTC. Translating it yields CASTQGGGLSYTF.

The chain uses TRBV19 and TRBJ2-7; 8 nucleotides line up with TRBD2. Germline V gene lookup returns CDR1 LNHDA and CDR2 SQIVND (reference sequence). J gave up 0 bases and V 10 bases, and 8 bases lay outside the gene matches. This CDR3 is built from 14 residues. As DNA, the CDR3 is TGTGCCACCTCTCGGGGGGGAAGCTCCTACGAGCAGTACTTC. Protein sequence: CATSRGGSSYEQYF.

This sequence joins TRBV7-9 and TRBJ2-7, with 10 bases identical to TRBD2. With V trimmed by 4 bases and J by 5 bases, 11 bases remained unmatched. Germline lookup yields CDR1 SEHNR and CDR2 FQNEAQ (reference sequence). This CDR3 has 16 residues. The DNA for the CDR3 is TGTGCCAGCAGCTCGACAAGCGGGAGGGCCTACCACGAGCAGTACTTC. Its translation is CASSSTSGRAYHEQYF.